These 29 T cell receptor beta chains were all obtained from the same sample, sequenced in a study of T cell changes during pregnancy in multiple sclerosis. The repertoire was sequenced with immunoSEQ multiplex PCR; TCRdb's copy has only in-frame clones and lacks some. The data contain 40,000 to 55,000 clones, 75% to 90% of them singletons. Sequencing used peripheral blood, obtained in the second trimester of pregnancy. The receptors originated from a female donor in good health, enrolled as a control in a pregnancy study.

The chain is built from TRBV19 and TRBJ2-2; D is possibly TRBD1 (6 bases). Trimming pared 5 bases from V and 1 base from J, leaving 14 bases between. The CDR3 is 16 residues long. Germline CDR1 LNHDA, CDR2 SQIVND (reference sequence). The CDR3 here is CASSPTGALNTGELFF. DNA of the CDR3: TGTGCCAGTAGTCCGACAGGCGCTCTGAACACCGGGGAGCTGTTTTTT.

The chain has TRBV4-3 and TRBJ2-4, with 8 bases fitting TRBD2. CDR3 length: 18 amino acids. The junction had 23 bases not matched to a gene; V was cut back by 0 bases and J by 16 bases. CDR1 and CDR2 (germline): LGHNA, YSLEER. CDR3 sequence: CASSQDLPSGLLAGPPYF. The CDR3 DNA follows: TGCGCCAGCAGCCAAGATCTCCCGTCGGGCCTCCTAGCGGGCCCTCCATACTTC.

This clone has a single count. This chain links TRBV19 with TRBJ1-2; 9 nucleotides agree with TRBD1. The CDR3 has 17 amino acids. V trimming: 0 bases; J trimming: 7 bases; junction bases outside the gene matches: 12. Germline V gives CDR1 LNHDA, CDR2 SQIVND (reference sequence). This chain's CDR3 is CASSIDVKRTGVVGYTF. The CDR3, as DNA: TGTGCCAGTAGTATAGACGTCAAGCGGACAGGGGTGGTTGGCTACACCTTC. Variable domain in full (rest from reference TRBV19 and TRBJ1-2): DGGITQSPKYLFRKEGQNVTLSCEQNLNHDAMYWYRQDPGQGLRLIYYSQIVNDFQKGDIAEGYSVSREKKESFPLTVTSAQKNPTAFYLCASSIDVKRTGVVGYTFGSGTRLTVV.

The DNA for the CDR3 is TGTGCCAGCTCACCACCGTGGGGTACAGGTGGCTACACCTTC. This translates into CASSPPWGTGGYTF. The chain employs TRBV18 and TRBJ1-2; maybe TRBD1 (5 bases). The CDR3 contains 14 residues. In germline, CDR1 is KGHSH, CDR2 LQKENI. V dropped 0 bases and J dropped 7 bases, with 12 bases sitting between them.

V usage is TRBV4-1 and J usage is TRBJ2-7; 8 nucleotides match TRBD2. This CDR3 is built from 15 residues. Germline CDR1 and CDR2: MGHRA and YSYEKL. Trimming at V came to 4 bases and at J to 4 bases, leaving 9 bases not matched to a gene. CDR3 nucleotide sequence: TGCGCCAGCAGCCCCGCCCCACTAGCGGCGTACGAGCAGTACTTC. Encoded protein: CASSPAPLAAYEQYF.

The V call is TRBV5-1, the J call TRBJ2-5, with 10 bases aligning to TRBD1. Trimming removed 2 bases from V and 4 bases from J; junction bases left unmatched: 8. The germline V gene encodes CDR1 SGHRS and CDR2 YFSETQ. This CDR3 spans 16 amino acids. This CDR3 is CASSLPGQGRAETQYF. Here the CDR3 DNA reads TGCGCCAGCAGCTTACCGGGACAGGGGCGGGCAGAGACCCAGTACTTC.

The gene calls are TRBV18 and TRBJ1-1, with D possibly TRBD1 on 5 matching bases. V lost 6 bases to trimming and J lost 0 bases, with 11 bases between them. The CDR3 consists of 14 residues. Germline CDR1 reads KGHSH; CDR2 reads LQKENI. The CDR3 nucleotides read TGTGCCAGCTCTTACGACAGCATGAACACTGAAGCTTTCTTT. Its protein product is CASSYDSMNTEAFF.

As to this clone: One end of the junction fails to match germline, which may point to a read error. The CDR3 bases are TGTGCTAGCAGCCCCCCTTGGAGCGCCGGGGAGCTGTTTTTT. This encodes CASSPPWSAGELFF. V usage is TRBV7-7 and J usage is TRBJ2-2, with D uncertain. CDR1 is SSHAT, CDR2 FNYEAQ, per germline (reference sequence). The length of the CDR3 is 14 residues.

The rearrangement joins TRBV5-8 to TRBJ2-7; D may be TRBD1 (5 bases). Germline CDR1 is SGHTS and CDR2 is YDEGEE. The CDR3 consists of 14 residues. V was clipped by 4 bases and J by 3 bases, with 14 bases between them. The CDR3 spells CASSRGHEIYEQYF. The CDR3 nucleotides read TGTGCCAGCAGCCGCGGACACGAGATCTACGAGCAGTACTTC.

This chain connects TRBV25-1 to TRBJ2-7, with 7 positions matching TRBD2. CDR1 is MGHDK, CDR2 SYGVNS, per germline. The CDR3 length is 14 residues. J gave up 3 bases and V 6 bases, and 8 bases lay outside the gene matches. The CDR3 sequence is CASSGRETHYEQYF. Here the CDR3 DNA reads TGTGCCAGCAGCGGGCGGGAGACTCACTACGAGCAGTACTTC.

This chain's CDR3 is CASNRGQRESATDTQYF. The CDR3 region has the DNA TGCGCCAGCAACAGGGGCCAGCGGGAGTCGGCCACAGATACGCAGTATTTT. The chain recombines TRBV5-1 with TRBJ2-3, with D possibly matching TRBD2 (8 bases). V lost 6 bases, J lost 2 bases, and 22 bases lay in between. The germline gives CDR1 SGHRS, CDR2 YFSETQ. This CDR3 spans 17 amino acids.

V and J are TRBV2 and TRBJ1-5, with D uncertain. The ends were cut back, 2 bases at V and 6 bases at J, with 5 bases in the middle. CDR1 and CDR2 from the germline V gene are SNHLY and FYNNEI. The CDR3 consists of 12 residues. CDR3 residues: CASSELAQPQHF. CDR3 coding DNA: TGTGCCAGCAGTGAACTGGCTCAGCCCCAGCATTTT.

The chain couples TRBV9 to TRBJ2-3; no firm D call. V dropped 0 bases and J dropped 1 base, with 3 bases sitting between them. Per germline, CDR1 SGDLS and CDR2 YYNGEE. The CDR3 runs 13 residues. The CDR3 protein is CASSVVGTDTQYF. For the CDR3, the DNA is TGTGCCAGCAGCGTAGTCGGCACAGATACGCAGTATTTT.

The gene calls are TRBV5-1 and TRBJ1-1; the D gene is possibly TRBD1 (6 bases). Between the trimmed V and J ends, which lost 3 bases and 0 bases, there was a span of 15 bases. This CDR3 spans 16 amino acids. The germline CDR1 and CDR2 sequences are SGHRS and YFSETQ. The CDR3 DNA sequence: TGCGCCAGCAGCTCTCGCGGGGGGCCGTTGAACACTGAAGCTTTCTTT. It is translated as CASSSRGGPLNTEAFF.

This clone was found once. The chain employs TRBV29-1 and TRBJ1-6, with 9 bases that match TRBD1. The length of the CDR3 is 17 residues. Germline-derived CDR1 and CDR2 are SQVTM and ANQGSEA. After removal of 4 bases from V and 3 bases from J, the junction contained 10 bases not matched to a gene. DNA of the CDR3: TGCAGCGTTGGAGGACAGGGGTGGGGGTACTATAATTCACCCCTCCACTTT. This codes for CSVGGQGWGYYNSPLHF. The variable domain in full, with the rest retrieved from reference TRBV29-1 and TRBJ1-6, is SAVISQKPSRDICQRGTSLTIQCQVDSQVTMMFWYRQQPGQSLTLIATANQGSEATYESGFVIDKFPISRPNLTFSTLTVSNMSPEDSSIYLCSVGGQGWGYYNSPLHFGNGTRLTVT.

The chain couples TRBV30 to TRBJ1-6, with 11 bases fitting TRBD1. V shed 1 base, J shed 7 bases, and the junction held 3 bases outside the gene matches. This CDR3 has 15 residues. CDR1 and CDR2 from the germline V gene are GTSNPN and SVGIG (reference sequence). The CDR3 spells CAWSERTGGNSPLHF. Here the CDR3 DNA reads TGTGCCTGGAGTGAAAGGACAGGGGGCAATTCACCCCTCCACTTT. The variable domain in full, with the rest retrieved from reference TRBV30 and TRBJ1-6, is SQTIHQWPATLVQPVGSPLSLECTVEGTSNPNLYWYRQAAGRGLQLLFYSVGIGQISSEVPQNLSASRPQDRQFILSSKKLLLSDSGFYLCAWSERTGGNSPLHFGNGTRLTVT.

The J gene is TRBJ1-3, the V gene TRBV6-1; no firm D call. The CDR3 sequence is 13 residues long. CDR1 is MNHNS and CDR2 is SASEGT in the germline V gene. Trimming took 6 bases from V and 9 from J, leaving 15 bases between them. This CDR3 is CASSDGLEGTIYF. CDR3 sequence (DNA): TGTGCCAGCAGCGATGGACTGGAGGGCACCATATATTTT.

The V call is TRBV19, the J call TRBJ2-3; 8 positions match TRBD2. Germline CDR1 is LNHDA and CDR2 is SQIVND (reference sequence). The CDR3 runs 15 residues. The ends lost 5 bases at V and 10 bases at J; junction bases unmatched: 14. In DNA, the CDR3 is TGTGCCAGTAGTGTCGGACTAGCTGAGACGGTCCCGCAGTATTTT. Amino acid sequence: CASSVGLAETVPQYF. The full variable domain, in which reference TRBV19 and TRBJ2-3 provide the parts outside the CDR3, is DGGITQSPKYLFRKEGQNVTLSCEQNLNHDAMYWYRQDPGQGLRLIYYSQIVNDFQKGDIAEGYSVSREKKESFPLTVTSAQKNPTAFYLCASSVGLAETVPQYFGPGTRLTVL.

V and J are TRBV30 and TRBJ1-3; 9 bases are shared with TRBD1. The CDR3 runs 16 residues. Germline V lookup: CDR1 GTSNPN, CDR2 SVGIG (reference sequence). Trimming took 4 bases from V and 0 from J; bases not matched to a gene: 7. The CDR3 loop is CAWKLKTGGSGNTIYF. The CDR3 DNA is TGTGCCTGGAAACTAAAGACAGGGGGCTCTGGAAACACCATATATTTT. Complete variable domain (other parts from reference TRBV30 and TRBJ1-3): SQTIHQWPATLVQPVGSPLSLECTVEGTSNPNLYWYRQAAGRGLQLLFYSVGIGQISSEVPQNLSASRPQDRQFILSSKKLLLSDSGFYLCAWKLKTGGSGNTIYFGEGSWLTVV.

The chain links TRBV7-8 to TRBJ2-7; possible D gene TRBD1, 6 bases. V was clipped by 2 bases and J by 5 bases, with 22 bases between them. Germline V gene sequence: CDR1 SGHVS, CDR2 FQNEAQ. The CDR3 sequence is 17 residues long. The CDR3 DNA reads as TGTGCCAGCAGCTTAAGTGCAGGGGTAATCCAGCTCCACGAGCAGTACTTC. Protein sequence: CASSLSAGVIQLHEQYF.

This sequence joins TRBV5-8 and TRBJ2-7, with 10 bases aligning to TRBD1. This CDR3 contains 15 residues. Germline-derived CDR1 and CDR2 are SGHTS and YDEGEE. After removal of 3 bases from V and 2 bases from J, the junction contained 5 bases not matched to a gene. DNA of the CDR3: TGTGCCAGCAGCTGGGACAGGGGAAACCCCTACGAGCAGTACTTC. Residues: CASSWDRGNPYEQYF.

Only a few counts were recorded for this clone. The chain couples TRBV4-1 to TRBJ1-2; D uncertain. Germline CDR1 is MGHRA and CDR2 is YSYEKL. V lost 4 bases and J 10 bases, leaving 10 bases between the germline ends. The CDR3 consists of 11 residues. The DNA for the CDR3 is TGCGCCAGCAGCCGCAGAGACATCTACACCTTC. Its protein product is CASSRRDIYTF.

The rearrangement joins TRBV7-9 to TRBJ1-2; 8 nucleotides agree with TRBD1. This CDR3 is built from 13 residues. Per the germline V gene, CDR1 is SEHNR and CDR2 is FQNEAQ (reference sequence). V trimming: 5 bases; J trimming: 4 bases; junction bases outside the gene matches: 3. The CDR3 DNA sequence: TGTGCCAGCAGCGCACAGGGGGTCTATGGCTACACCTTC. Protein sequence: CASSAQGVYGYTF.

This chain connects TRBV6-5 to TRBJ2-3, with 11 bases that match TRBD2. The CDR3 extends over 14 amino acids. Germline V gives CDR1 MNHEY, CDR2 SVGAGI. Trimming removed 5 bases from V and 6 bases from J; junction bases left unmatched: 4. In DNA form, the CDR3 reads TGTGCCAGCAGTACACTAGCGGGAGTGGATACGCAGTATTTT. Protein product: CASSTLAGVDTQYF.

The chain has TRBV14 and TRBJ2-7; 7 nucleotides line up with TRBD2. The CDR3 extends over 15 amino acids. Germline loops: CDR1 SGHDN, CDR2 FVKESK. V lost 1 base and J lost 6; bases outside the gene matches: 9. CDR3: CASSQGRVGGSEQYF. As DNA, the CDR3 is TGTGCCAGCAGCCAAGGAAGAGTCGGGGGGAGCGAGCAGTACTTC.

The chain employs TRBV7-8 and TRBJ1-1; a weak D match, TRBD1 (5 bases). V shed 2 bases and J shed 1 base, with 8 bases lying between them. Germline-derived CDR1 and CDR2 are SGHVS and FQNEAQ. There are 14 residues in the CDR3. The CDR3 here is CASSLPGKNTEAFF. The CDR3 bases are TGTGCCAGCAGCTTACCAGGGAAGAACACTGAAGCTTTCTTT.

J is TRBJ1-2 and V is TRBV11-3; a weak D match, TRBD1 (6 bases). CDR1 and CDR2 from the germline V gene are SGHNT and YENEEA. The CDR3 consists of 13 residues. V was cut by 5 bases and J by 8 bases, with 15 bases left in between. CDR3 DNA: TGTGCCAGCAGCCCAGGGGTATATGGGGGCTACACCTTC. Translation: CASSPGVYGGYTF.

V usage is TRBV18 and J usage is TRBJ2-1; the match to TRBD2 covers 8 bases. The CDR3 has 16 residues. After removal of 2 bases from V and 3 bases from J, the junction contained 6 bases not matched to a gene. Germline V gives CDR1 KGHSH, CDR2 LQKENI. The CDR3 nucleotides are TGTGCCAGCTCACCAGTGGCCAGCGGGGGCTACAATGAGCAGTTCTTC. This gives the protein CASSPVASGGYNEQFF.

This clone was seen a handful of times. The V gene is TRBV4-2, the J gene TRBJ1-1; D is uncertain. CDR3 length: 12 amino acids. Per the germline V gene, CDR1 is LGHNA and CDR2 is YNFKEQ. V dropped 0 bases and J dropped 7 bases, with 6 bases sitting between them. CDR3 protein: CASSQDLSEAFF. CDR3 sequence (DNA): TGTGCCAGCAGCCAAGACCTGAGTGAAGCTTTCTTT.